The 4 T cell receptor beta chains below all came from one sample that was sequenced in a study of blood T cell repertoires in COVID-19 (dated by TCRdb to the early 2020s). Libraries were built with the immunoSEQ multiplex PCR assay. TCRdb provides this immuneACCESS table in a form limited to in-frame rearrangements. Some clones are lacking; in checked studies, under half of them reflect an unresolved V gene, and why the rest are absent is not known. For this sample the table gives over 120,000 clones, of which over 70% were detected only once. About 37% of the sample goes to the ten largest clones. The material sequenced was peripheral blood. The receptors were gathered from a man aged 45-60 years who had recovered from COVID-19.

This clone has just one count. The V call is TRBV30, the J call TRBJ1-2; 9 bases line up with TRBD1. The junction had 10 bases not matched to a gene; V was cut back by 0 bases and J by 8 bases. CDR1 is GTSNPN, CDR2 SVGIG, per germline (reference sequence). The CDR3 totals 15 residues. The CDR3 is CAWSVLGQGRRGYTF. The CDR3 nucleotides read TGTGCCTGGAGTGTACTAGGACAGGGGCGGCGGGGCTACACCTTC.

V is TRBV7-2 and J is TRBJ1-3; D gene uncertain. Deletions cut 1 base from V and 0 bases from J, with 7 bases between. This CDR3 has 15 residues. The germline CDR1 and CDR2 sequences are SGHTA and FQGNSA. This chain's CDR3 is CASSLGRFSGNTIYF. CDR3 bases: TGTGCCAGCAGCTTAGGGCGGTTCTCTGGAAACACCATATATTTT.

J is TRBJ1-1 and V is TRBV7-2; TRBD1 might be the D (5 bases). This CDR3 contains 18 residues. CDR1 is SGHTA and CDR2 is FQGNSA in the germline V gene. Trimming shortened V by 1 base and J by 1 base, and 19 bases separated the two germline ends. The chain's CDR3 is CASSLGRMVQGPNTEAFF. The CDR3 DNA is TGTGCCAGCAGCTTAGGTCGGATGGTCCAGGGCCCGAACACTGAAGCTTTCTTT.

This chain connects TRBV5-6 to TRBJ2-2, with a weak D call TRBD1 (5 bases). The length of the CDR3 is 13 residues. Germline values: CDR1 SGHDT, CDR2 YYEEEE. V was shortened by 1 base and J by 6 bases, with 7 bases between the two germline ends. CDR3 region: CASSLTGPGELFF. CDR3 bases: TGTGCCAGCAGCTTGACAGGCCCCGGGGAGCTGTTTTTT.